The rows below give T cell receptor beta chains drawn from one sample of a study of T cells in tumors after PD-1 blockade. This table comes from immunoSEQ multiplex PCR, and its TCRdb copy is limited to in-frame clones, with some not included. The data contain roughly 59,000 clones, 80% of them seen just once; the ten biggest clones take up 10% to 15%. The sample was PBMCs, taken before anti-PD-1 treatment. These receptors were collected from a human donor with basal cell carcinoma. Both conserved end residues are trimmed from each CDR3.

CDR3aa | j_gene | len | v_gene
ASSDYREGELF | TRBJ2-2 | 11 | TRBV6-1
ASSQDTRQGLLYGYT | TRBJ1-2 | 15 | TRBV4-1
ASSYSFQNIYGYT | TRBJ1-2 | 13 | TRBV6-5
ASSPGQENTEAF | TRBJ1-1 | 12 | TRBV6-4
ASSTQISGSPLH | TRBJ1-6 | 12 | TRBV9
ASSEEGGPNNEQF | TRBJ2-1 | 13 | TRBV2
ASSEALLDGV | TRBJ1-1 | 10 | TRBV6-1
ASGKTGELNQPQH | TRBJ1-5 | 13 | TRBV2
ASSPGTPTNYGYT | TRBJ1-2 | 13 | TRBV5-4
ASSASQGSNSPLH | TRBJ1-6 | 13 | TRBV9
ASSPIGTTNEKLF | TRBJ1-4 | 13 | TRBV3-1/TRBV3-2
ASSIDPGKRSPLH | TRBJ1-6 | 13 | TRBV19
ASSPLGDEQY | TRBJ2-7 | 10 | TRBV18
ASSMGRAPNTEAF | TRBJ1-1 | 13 | TRBV7-9
ASDQGAMRTGELF | TRBJ2-2 | 13 | TRBV5-1
ASPEGLSGNTIY | TRBJ1-3 | 12 | TRBV2
ASSRRDRGDEQY | TRBJ2-7 | 12 | TRBV4-2
ASSLRQGASQPQH | TRBJ1-5 | 13 | TRBV28
AWSVGTGVGNTEAF | TRBJ1-1 | 14 | TRBV30
ASSLLKDQPQH | TRBJ1-5 | 11 | TRBV12-3/TRBV12-4
ASRKDRVDQPQH | TRBJ1-5 | 12 | TRBV2
ASRSDKYYGYT | TRBJ1-2 | 11 | TRBV5-4
ASSYSVGSNQPQH | TRBJ1-5 | 13 | TRBV6-5
ASSQGRSLNTEAF | TRBJ1-1 | 13 | TRBV3-1/TRBV3-2
ASSLTSRLGNTGELF | TRBJ2-2 | 15 | TRBV7-3
ASSQVPGGAYTDTQY | TRBJ2-3 | 15 | TRBV4-2
ASSSRTAGTDTQY | TRBJ2-3 | 13 | TRBV19
ASSQRATGGGWGT | TRBJ1-2 | 13 | TRBV4-1
ASSSRTGEQY | TRBJ2-7 | 10 | TRBV19
ASSPGPKHGYT | TRBJ1-2 | 11 | TRBV3-1/TRBV3-2
ASSPQGQGAVNTEAF | TRBJ1-1 | 15 | TRBV11-3
SVEQQGLADPDTQY | TRBJ2-3 | 14 | TRBV29-1
ASSLNLQYEQY | TRBJ2-7 | 11 | TRBV5-1
ATSRDQGSEPQH | TRBJ1-5 | 12 | TRBV15
ASSRLTPGTGNEKLF | TRBJ1-4 | 15 | TRBV25-1
ASSQDLAGGGYTQY | TRBJ2-3 | 14 | TRBV4-1
ASSLLAGQNTEAF | TRBJ1-1 | 13 | TRBV5-1
ASSPLGGLKETQY | TRBJ2-5 | 13 | TRBV9
ASSQRNPGRGAF | TRBJ1-1 | 12 | TRBV3-1/TRBV3-2
ASTSGSSYNSPLH | TRBJ1-6 | 13 | TRBV6-6
ASSEPSGETQY | TRBJ2-5 | 11 | TRBV2
ASSQEGGTGEKLF | TRBJ1-4 | 13 | TRBV3-1/TRBV3-2
ASSLEGREGYT | TRBJ1-2 | 11 | TRBV5-1
ASSSPGSTGELF | TRBJ2-2 | 12 | TRBV19
ASSWDFNTGELF | TRBJ2-2 | 12 | TRBV5-4
ASSQAWGEGDTQY | TRBJ2-3 | 13 | TRBV4-2
ASSFGEGTQY | TRBJ2-5 | 10 | TRBV12-3/TRBV12-4
ASLISGANTGELF | TRBJ2-2 | 13 | TRBV6-6
ASSLVPPGMGNQPQH | TRBJ1-5 | 15 | TRBV7-2
ASSLIAETYNEQF | TRBJ2-1 | 13 | TRBV5-4
ASSSSRDNYGYT | TRBJ1-2 | 12 | TRBV7-8
ASSPNRQGEQY | TRBJ2-7 | 11 | TRBV12-3/TRBV12-4
ASYRQARYT | TRBJ1-2 | 9 | TRBV2